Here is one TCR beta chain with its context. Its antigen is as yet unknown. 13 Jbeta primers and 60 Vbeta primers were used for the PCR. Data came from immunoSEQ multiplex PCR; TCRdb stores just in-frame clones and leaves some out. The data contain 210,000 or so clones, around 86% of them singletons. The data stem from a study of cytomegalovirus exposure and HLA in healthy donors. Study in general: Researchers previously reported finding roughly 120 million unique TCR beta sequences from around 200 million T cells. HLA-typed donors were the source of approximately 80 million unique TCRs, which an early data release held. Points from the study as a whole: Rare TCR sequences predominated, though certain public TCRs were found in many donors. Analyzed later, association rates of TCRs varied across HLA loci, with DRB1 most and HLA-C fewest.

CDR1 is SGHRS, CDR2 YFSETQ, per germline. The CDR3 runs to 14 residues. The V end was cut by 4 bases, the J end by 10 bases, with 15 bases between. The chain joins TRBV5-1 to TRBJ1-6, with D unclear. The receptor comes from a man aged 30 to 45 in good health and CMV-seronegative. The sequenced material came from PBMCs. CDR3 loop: CASSLEGSLSPLHF. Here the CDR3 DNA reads TGCGCCAGCAGCCTTGAGGGCAGTTTATCACCCCTCCACTTT.